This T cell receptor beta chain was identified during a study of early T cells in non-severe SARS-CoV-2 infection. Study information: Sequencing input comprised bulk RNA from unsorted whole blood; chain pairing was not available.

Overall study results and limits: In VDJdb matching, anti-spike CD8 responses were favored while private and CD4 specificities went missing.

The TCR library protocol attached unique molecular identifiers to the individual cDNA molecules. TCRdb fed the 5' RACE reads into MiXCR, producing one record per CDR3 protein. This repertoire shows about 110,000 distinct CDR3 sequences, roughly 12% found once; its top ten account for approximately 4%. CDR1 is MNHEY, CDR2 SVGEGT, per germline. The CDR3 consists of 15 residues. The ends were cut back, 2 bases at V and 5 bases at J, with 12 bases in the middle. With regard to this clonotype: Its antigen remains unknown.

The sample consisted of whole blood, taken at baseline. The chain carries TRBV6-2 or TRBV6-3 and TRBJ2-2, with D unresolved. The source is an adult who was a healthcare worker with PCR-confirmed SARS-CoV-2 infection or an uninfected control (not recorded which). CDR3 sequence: CASSYRPVRTGELFF. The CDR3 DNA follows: TGTGCCAGCAGTTACCGGCCGGTCCGTACCGGGGAGCTGTTTTTT.